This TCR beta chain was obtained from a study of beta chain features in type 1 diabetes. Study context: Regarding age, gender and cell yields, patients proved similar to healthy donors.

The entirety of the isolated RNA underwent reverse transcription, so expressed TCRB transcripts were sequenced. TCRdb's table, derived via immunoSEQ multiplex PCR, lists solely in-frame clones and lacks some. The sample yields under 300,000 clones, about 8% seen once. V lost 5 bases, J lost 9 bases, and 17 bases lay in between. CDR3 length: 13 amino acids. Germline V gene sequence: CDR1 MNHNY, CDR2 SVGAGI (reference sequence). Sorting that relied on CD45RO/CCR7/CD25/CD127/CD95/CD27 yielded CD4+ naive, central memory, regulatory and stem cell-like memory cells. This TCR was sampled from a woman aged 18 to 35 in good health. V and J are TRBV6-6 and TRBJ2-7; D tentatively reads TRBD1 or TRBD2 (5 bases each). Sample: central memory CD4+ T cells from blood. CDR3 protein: CASSTGTQLGQYV. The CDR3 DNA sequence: TGTGCCAGCAGTACCGGGACCCAACTCGGGCAGTACGTC.